The clone carrying this TCR beta chain turned up a few times. The sample originates from a study of T-cell memory formation after mild COVID-19. The CDR3 totals 15 residues. Germline V gives CDR1 LNHDA, CDR2 SQIVND (reference sequence). The germline V and J ends were trimmed by 0 bases and 7 bases, with 10 bases remaining between them. MiXCR was run by TCRdb on the 5' RACE reads, yielding one entry per CDR3 protein. The sample holds over 500,000 distinct CDR3 sequences, approximately 15% seen once. The receptor's source is an adult woman who had mild COVID-19 (a few samples of this study predate the infection). Cell type and time point are not known. This rearrangement joins TRBV19 to TRBJ1-6, with D possibly matching TRBD1 (5 bases). Material: PBMCs or a T cell subset sorted from them (not recorded which). The CDR3 DNA sequence: TGTGCCAGTAGTATAGAGTTCGGGGACAATTCACCCCTCCACTTT. Translation: CASSIEFGDNSPLHF.